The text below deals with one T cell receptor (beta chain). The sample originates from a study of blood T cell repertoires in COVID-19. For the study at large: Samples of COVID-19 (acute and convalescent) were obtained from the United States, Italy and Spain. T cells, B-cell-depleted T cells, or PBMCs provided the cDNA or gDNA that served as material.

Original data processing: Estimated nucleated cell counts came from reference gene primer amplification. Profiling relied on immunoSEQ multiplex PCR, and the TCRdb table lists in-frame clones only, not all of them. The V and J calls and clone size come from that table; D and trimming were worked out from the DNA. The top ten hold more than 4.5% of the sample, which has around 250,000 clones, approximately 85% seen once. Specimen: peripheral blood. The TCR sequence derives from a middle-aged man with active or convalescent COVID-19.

In nucleotides, the CDR3 is TGTGCCAGCAGCTTGGGTGGAGGGGAGGGCTATGGCTACACCTTC. This gives the protein CASSLGGGEGYGYTF. The V gene is TRBV7-6, the J gene TRBJ1-2; TRBD1 is a possible D gene (5 bases). The V and J ends lost 3 bases and 4 bases respectively, with 15 bases between them. Germline V lookup: CDR1 SGHVS, CDR2 FNYEAQ. The CDR3 consists of 15 residues.